This paragraph covers one T cell receptor (beta chain) sequence. The sample belongs to a study of cytomegalovirus exposure and HLA in healthy donors. With 2 bases removed from V and 4 bases from J, the gap between germline ends came to 13 bases. CDR3 length: 15 amino acids. CDR1 is SGDLS and CDR2 is YYNGEE in the germline V gene. PCR amplification relied on 60 Vbeta primers (plus 13 Jbeta primers). Sequencing was performed with immunoSEQ multiplex PCR; in TCRdb, only in-frame clones are kept and a portion is missing. The data hold hundreds of thousands of clones, with around nine tenths observed a single time.

The rearrangement links TRBV9 to TRBJ1-3; D is unresolved. This clonotype was sampled from a woman aged 18-35 years in good health and CMV-seronegative. Sequencing was carried out using PBMCs. The CDR3: CASSVDPAGGNTIYF. CDR3 nucleotide sequence: TGTGCCAGCAGCGTCGATCCAGCCGGGGGAAACACCATATATTTT.